This TCR beta chain was identified during a study of graft-versus-host responses after intestinal transplantation. Turning to the study itself: After anti-thymocyte globulin induction, recipients took tacrolimus and steroids for roughly three years.

CDR3 length: 14 amino acids. CDR1 and CDR2 from the germline V gene are SEHNR and FQNEAQ (reference sequence). V was shortened by 5 bases and J by 1 base, with 9 bases between the two germline ends. Here immunoSEQ multiplex PCR was the method, and the copy in TCRdb shows in-frame clones only, minus some. The table has about 54,000 clones, about 90% seen once. The chain employs TRBV7-9 and TRBJ1-5, with D hard to call. The sample here was PBMCs, taken 650 to 680 days after intestinal transplant. This receptor was taken from a human patient who received an intestinal transplant, so some T cells may come from the graft donor. CDR3 nucleotides: TGTGCCAGCAGCCTGGGTGTGAGCAATCAGCCCCAGCATTTT. This codes for CASSLGVSNQPQHF. The variable domain in full, with the rest retrieved from reference TRBV7-9 and TRBJ1-5, is DTGVSQNPRHKITKRGQNVTFRCDPISEHNRLYWYRQTLGQGPEFLTYFQNEAQLEKSRLLSDRFSAERPKGSFSTLEIQRTEQGDSAMYLCASSLGVSNQPQHFGDGTRLSIL.